A selection of T cell receptor beta chains follows, all from one sample in a study of blood T cells in healthy people across ages. MiXCR was run by TCRdb on the 5' RACE reads, yielding one entry per CDR3 protein. The sample carries fewer than 2,000,000 distinct CDR3 sequences, more than 35% recorded once. Sequencing was done on a sample of blood. Receptors were obtained from a human donor in good health. Both conserved end residues are part of each CDR3. D genes are given only for firm matches. Clone size is stated in some rows and not others, as once, few, many or a class when expanded.

d_call	j_call	clone_size	v_call	cdr3_aa	cdr3_nt
TRBD1	TRBJ1-5	NA	TRBV10-2	CASRSGGYRPQHF	TGCGCCAGCAGATCAGGGGGGTACCGGCCCCAGCATTTT
TRBD1	TRBJ1-2	NA	TRBV4-3	CASSQDVWDSDGYTF	TGCGCCAGCAGCCAAGATGTCTGGGACAGTGACGGCTACACCTTC
NA	TRBJ2-5	NA	TRBV7-6	CASSSRRGEQYF	TGTGCCAGCAGCTCGCGCCGGGGAGAGCAGTACTTC
TRBD1	TRBJ2-6	NA	TRBV6-5	CVSSYSTGQGAGANVLTF	TGTGTCAGCAGTTACTCGACGGGACAGGGGGCCGGGGCCAACGTCCTGACTTTC
NA	TRBJ1-2	many	TRBV7-2	CASSPGTFYGYTF	TGTGCCAGCAGCCCCGGGACATTCTATGGCTACACCTTC
TRBD1	TRBJ2-3	NA	TRBV20-1	CSAAGGSDTQYF	TGCAGTGCGGCAGGGGGTTCGGATACGCAGTATTTC
TRBD2	TRBJ2-5	NA	TRBV7-9	CASSLGPPKAGGLGGETQYF	TGTGCCAGCAGCTTAGGTCCCCCAAAAGCGGGGGGTCTTGGAGGAGAGACCCAGTACTTC
NA	TRBJ2-1	few	TRBV3-1	CASSQVANNDEQFF	TGTGCCAGCAGCCAAGTTGCCAACAACGATGAGCAGTTCTTC
NA	TRBJ2-3	NA	TRBV12-3/TRBV12-4	CAGSPAGDTQYF	TGTGCCGGCAGCCCCGCGGGAGATACGCAGTATTTT
NA	TRBJ1-3	NA	TRBV14	CASSQDYGTFSGNTIYF	TGTGCCAGCAGCCAAGATTATGGGACATTCTCTGGAAACACCATATATTTT
NA	TRBJ2-2	NA	TRBV6-6	CASSYGQTGELFF	TGTGCCAGCAGTTACGGACAGACCGGGGAGCTGTTTTTT
TRBD2	TRBJ2-7	NA	TRBV12-3/TRBV12-4	CASSTRGGRGGEQYF	TGTGCCAGCAGTACCCGAGGCGGACGGGGGGGCGAGCAGTACTTC
NA	TRBJ2-4	NA	TRBV20-1	CSARVPTGNIQYF	TGCAGTGCTAGAGTCCCGACAGGAAACATTCAGTACTTC
TRBD1	TRBJ1-4	NA	TRBV6-5	CASSYGTGLREKLFF	TGTGCCAGCAGTTACGGGACAGGCCTTCGGGAAAAACTGTTTTTT
NA	TRBJ1-5	NA	TRBV14	CASSRSLNQPQHF	TGTGCCAGCAGCCGGTCACTCAATCAGCCCCAGCATTTT